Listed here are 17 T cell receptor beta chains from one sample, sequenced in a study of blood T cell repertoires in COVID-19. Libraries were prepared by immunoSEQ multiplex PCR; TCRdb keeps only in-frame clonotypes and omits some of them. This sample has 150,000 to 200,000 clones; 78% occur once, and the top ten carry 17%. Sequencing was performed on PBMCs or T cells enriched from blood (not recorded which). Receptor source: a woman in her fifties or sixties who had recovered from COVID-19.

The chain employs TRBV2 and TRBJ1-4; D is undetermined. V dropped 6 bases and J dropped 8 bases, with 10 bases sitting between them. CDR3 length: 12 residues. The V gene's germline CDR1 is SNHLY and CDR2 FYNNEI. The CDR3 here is CASSGVGEKLFF. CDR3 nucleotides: TGTGCCAGCAGCGGGGTGGGGGAAAAACTGTTTTTT.

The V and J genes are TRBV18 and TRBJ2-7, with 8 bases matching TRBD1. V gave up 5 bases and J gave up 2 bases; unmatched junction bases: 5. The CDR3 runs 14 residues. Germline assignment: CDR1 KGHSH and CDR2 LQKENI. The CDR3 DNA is TGTGCCAGCTCAGGAACACAGGGGGCCTACGAGCAGTACTTC. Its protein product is CASSGTQGAYEQYF. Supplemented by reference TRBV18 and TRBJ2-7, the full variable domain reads NAGVMQNPRHLVRRRGQEARLRCSPMKGHSHVYWYRQLPEEGLKFMVYLQKENIIDESGMPKERFSAEFPKEGPSILRIQQVVRGDSAAYFCASSGTQGAYEQYFGPGTRLTVT.

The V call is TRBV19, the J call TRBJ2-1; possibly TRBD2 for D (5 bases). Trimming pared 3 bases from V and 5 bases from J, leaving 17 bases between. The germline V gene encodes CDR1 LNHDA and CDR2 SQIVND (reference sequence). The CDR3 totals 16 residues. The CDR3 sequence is CASSIGWSAEHNEQFF. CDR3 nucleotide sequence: TGTGCCAGTAGTATTGGGTGGTCAGCGGAACACAATGAGCAGTTCTTC.

CDR3 loop: CASSSIRDRKNYGYTF. CDR3 bases: TGTGCCAGCAGCTCAATTAGGGACAGAAAAAACTATGGCTACACCTTC. The V gene is TRBV11-2, the J gene TRBJ1-2; 7 bases are shared with TRBD1. V shed 4 bases, J shed 2 bases, and the junction held 10 bases outside the gene matches. The germline V gene has CDR1 SGHAT and CDR2 FQNNGV. The CDR3 runs to 16 residues.

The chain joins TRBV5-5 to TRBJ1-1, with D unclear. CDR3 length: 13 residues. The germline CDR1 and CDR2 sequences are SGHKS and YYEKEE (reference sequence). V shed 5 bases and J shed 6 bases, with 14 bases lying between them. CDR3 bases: TGTGCCAGCAGTCTGAACGGGGTGTCTGAAGCTTTCTTT. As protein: CASSLNGVSEAFF.

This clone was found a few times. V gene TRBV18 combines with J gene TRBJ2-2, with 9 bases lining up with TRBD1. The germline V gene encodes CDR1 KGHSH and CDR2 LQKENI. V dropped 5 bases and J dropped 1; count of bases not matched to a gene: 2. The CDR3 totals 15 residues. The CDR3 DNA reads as TGTGCCAGCTCATCGGGACAGGGGAACACCGGGGAGCTGTTTTTT. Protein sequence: CASSSGQGNTGELFF.

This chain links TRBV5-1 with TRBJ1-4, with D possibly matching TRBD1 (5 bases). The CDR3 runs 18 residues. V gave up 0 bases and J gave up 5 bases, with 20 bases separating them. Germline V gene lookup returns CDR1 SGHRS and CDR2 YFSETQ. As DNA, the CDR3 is TGCGCCAGCAGCTTGGCCGCAGCGGGGTCCTGGGGGAATGAAAAACTGTTTTTT. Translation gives CASSLAAAGSWGNEKLFF.

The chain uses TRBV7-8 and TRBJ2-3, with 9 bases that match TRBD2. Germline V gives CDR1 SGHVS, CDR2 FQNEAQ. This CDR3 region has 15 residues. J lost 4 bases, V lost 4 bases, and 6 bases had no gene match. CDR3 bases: TGTGCCAGCAGCTCATTAGCGGGAGCCGCAGATACGCAGTATTTT. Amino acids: CASSSLAGAADTQYF.

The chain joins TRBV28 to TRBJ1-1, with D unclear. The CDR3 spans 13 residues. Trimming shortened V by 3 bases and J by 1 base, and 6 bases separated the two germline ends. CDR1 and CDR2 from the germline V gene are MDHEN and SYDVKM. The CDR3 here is CASSLRANTEAFF. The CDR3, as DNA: TGTGCCAGCAGTTTGAGGGCGAACACTGAAGCTTTCTTT.

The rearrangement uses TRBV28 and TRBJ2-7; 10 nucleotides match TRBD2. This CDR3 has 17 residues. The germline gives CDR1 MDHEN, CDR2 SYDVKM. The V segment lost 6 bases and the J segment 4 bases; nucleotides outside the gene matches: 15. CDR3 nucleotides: TGTGCCAGCAGCTCCACGCCGTGGACTAGCGGATATTACGAGCAGTACTTC. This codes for CASSSTPWTSGYYEQYF.

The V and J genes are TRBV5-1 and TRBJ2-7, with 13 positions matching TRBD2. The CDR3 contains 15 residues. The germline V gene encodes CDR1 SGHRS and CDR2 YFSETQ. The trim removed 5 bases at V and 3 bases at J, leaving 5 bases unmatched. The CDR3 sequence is CASRDGTSGVYEQYF. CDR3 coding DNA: TGCGCCAGCAGAGACGGGACTAGCGGGGTCTACGAGCAGTACTTC.

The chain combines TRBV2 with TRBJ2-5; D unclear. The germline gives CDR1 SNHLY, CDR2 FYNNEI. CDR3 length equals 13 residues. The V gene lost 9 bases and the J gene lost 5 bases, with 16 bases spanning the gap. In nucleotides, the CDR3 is TGTGCCAGTGGTAGACGAGGTGCGGAGACCCAGTACTTC. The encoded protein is CASGRRGAETQYF.

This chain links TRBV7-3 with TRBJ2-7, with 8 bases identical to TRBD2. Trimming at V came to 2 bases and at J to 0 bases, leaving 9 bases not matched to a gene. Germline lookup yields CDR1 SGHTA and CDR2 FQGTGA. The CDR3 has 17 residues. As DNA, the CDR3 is TGTGCCAGCAGCTTATGGGCGGGGGGCCCAATCTCCTACGAGCAGTACTTC. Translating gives CASSLWAGGPISYEQYF.

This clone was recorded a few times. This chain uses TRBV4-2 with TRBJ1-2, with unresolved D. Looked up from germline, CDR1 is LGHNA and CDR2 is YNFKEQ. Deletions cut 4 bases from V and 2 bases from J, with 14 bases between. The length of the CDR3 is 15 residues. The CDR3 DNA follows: TGTGCCAGCAGCCGAGAGAAGGAGGGAAACTATGGCTACACCTTC. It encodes CASSREKEGNYGYTF.

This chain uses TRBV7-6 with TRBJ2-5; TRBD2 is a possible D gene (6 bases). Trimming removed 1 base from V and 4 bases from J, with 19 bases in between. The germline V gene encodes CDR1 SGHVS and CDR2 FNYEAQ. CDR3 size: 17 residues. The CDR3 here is CASSLEAPGGRGETQYF. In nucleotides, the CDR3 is TGTGCCAGCAGCTTAGAAGCGCCAGGCGGGCGGGGAGAGACCCAGTACTTC.

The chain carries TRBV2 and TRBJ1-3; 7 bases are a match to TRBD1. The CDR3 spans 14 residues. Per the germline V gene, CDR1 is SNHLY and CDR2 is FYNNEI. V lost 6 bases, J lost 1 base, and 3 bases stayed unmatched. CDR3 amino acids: CASRTTGSGNTIYF. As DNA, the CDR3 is TGTGCCAGCAGGACGACAGGGTCTGGAAACACCATATATTTT.

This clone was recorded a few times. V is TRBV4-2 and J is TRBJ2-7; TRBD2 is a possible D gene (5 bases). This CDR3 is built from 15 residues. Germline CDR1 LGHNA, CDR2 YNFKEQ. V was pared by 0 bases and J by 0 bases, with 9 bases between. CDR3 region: CASSQDLRGSYEQYF. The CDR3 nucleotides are TGTGCCAGCAGCCAAGACCTCCGGGGCTCCTACGAGCAGTACTTC.